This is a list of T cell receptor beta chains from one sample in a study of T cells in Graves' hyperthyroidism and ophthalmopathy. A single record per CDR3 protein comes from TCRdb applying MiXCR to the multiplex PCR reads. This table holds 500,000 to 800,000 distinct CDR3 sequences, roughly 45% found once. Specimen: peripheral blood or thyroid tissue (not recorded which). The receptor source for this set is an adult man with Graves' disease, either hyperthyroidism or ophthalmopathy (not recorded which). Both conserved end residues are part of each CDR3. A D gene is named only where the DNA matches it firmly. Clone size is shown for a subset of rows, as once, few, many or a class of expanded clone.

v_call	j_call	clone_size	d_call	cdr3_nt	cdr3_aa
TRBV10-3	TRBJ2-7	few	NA	TGTGCCAGCAGTTTTGGTCCAGGGGCTTACGAGCAGTACTTC	CASSFGPGAYEQYF
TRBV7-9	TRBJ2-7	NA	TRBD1	TGTGCCAGCAACTTAAGGGTCCCCGGACAGGGAAGGTACGAGCAGTACTTC	CASNLRVPGQGRYEQYF
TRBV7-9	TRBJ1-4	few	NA	TGTGCCAGCAGCCGAAAAACAGGGATGACTAATGAAAAACTGTTTTTT	CASSRKTGMTNEKLFF
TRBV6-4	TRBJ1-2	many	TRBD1	TGTGCCAGCAGTACTACAGGGGGCACGGGTGGCTACACCTTC	CASSTTGGTGGYTF
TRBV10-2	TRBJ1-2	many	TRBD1	TGCGCCAGCAGTGCGCAGACAGGGGTCGGCTACACCTTC	CASSAQTGVGYTF
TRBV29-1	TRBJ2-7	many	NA	TGCAGCGTTGGAAGGGCTAACGAGCAGTACTTC	CSVGRANEQYF
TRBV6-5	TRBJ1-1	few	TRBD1	TGTGCCAGCAGTTACCGTACAGGGGAAACTGAAGCTTTCTTT	CASSYRTGETEAFF
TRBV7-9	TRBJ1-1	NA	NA	TGTGCCAGCAGCTTAAGGGGGTCCGGAAACACTGAAGCTTTCTTT	CASSLRGSGNTEAFF
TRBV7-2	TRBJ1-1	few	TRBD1	TGTGCCAGCAGCTTGGACAGGGGGCTCGGAGCTTTCTTT	CASSLDRGLGAFF
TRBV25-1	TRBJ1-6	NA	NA	TGTGCCAGCAGTGAATTGGGGGGCAGCAATTCACCCCTCCACTTT	CASSELGGSNSPLHF
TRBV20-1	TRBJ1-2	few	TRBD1	TGCAGTGCCTACAGGGGGTTTGGCTACACCTTC	CSAYRGFGYTF
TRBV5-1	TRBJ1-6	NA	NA	TGCGCCAGCAGCTTGGGCGCAGGGATCAATTCACCCCTCCACTTT	CASSLGAGINSPLHF
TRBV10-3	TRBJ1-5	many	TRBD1	TGTGCCATCAGTGGGACAGGGGGGAAGGAGGGCTTTCAGCCCCAGCATTTT	CAISGTGGKEGFQPQHF
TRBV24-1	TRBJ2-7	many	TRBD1	TGTGCCACCAGTGCGGCAGGGGGCTCCTACGAGCAGTACTTC	CATSAAGGSYEQYF
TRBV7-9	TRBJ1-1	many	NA	TGTGCCAGCAGGCATGTAGTCCCTCAGAACACTGAAGCTTTCTTT	CASRHVVPQNTEAFF
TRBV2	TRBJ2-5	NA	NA	TGTGCCAGCAGTGATCGGGGGACCCAGTACTTC	CASSDRGTQYF
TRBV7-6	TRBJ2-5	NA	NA	TGTGCCAGCGGCTTGAGGAGTTCGTACCAAGAGACCCAGTACTTC	CASGLRSSYQETQYF
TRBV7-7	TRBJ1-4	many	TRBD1	TGTGCGTTGGGACAGGAGAATGAAAAACTGTTTTTT	CALGQENEKLFF
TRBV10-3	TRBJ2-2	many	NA	TGTGCCATCAGTGGCCGTGACACCGGGGAGCTGTTTTTT	CAISGRDTGELFF
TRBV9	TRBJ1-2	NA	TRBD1	TGTGCCAGCAGCGACCGGACAGGGTGGAGCTACACCTTC	CASSDRTGWSYTF
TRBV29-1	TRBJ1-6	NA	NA	TGCAGCGTTGATCCGGGGGCCACCCCCCACTTT	CSVDPGATPHF
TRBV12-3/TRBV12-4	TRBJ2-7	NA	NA	TGTGCCAGCAGTTACTCACCGGGGTCGGGAGACGAGCAGTACTTC	CASSYSPGSGDEQYF
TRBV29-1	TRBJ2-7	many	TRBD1	TGCAGCGTTTTCAGGGGGTACGAGCAGTACTTC	CSVFRGYEQYF